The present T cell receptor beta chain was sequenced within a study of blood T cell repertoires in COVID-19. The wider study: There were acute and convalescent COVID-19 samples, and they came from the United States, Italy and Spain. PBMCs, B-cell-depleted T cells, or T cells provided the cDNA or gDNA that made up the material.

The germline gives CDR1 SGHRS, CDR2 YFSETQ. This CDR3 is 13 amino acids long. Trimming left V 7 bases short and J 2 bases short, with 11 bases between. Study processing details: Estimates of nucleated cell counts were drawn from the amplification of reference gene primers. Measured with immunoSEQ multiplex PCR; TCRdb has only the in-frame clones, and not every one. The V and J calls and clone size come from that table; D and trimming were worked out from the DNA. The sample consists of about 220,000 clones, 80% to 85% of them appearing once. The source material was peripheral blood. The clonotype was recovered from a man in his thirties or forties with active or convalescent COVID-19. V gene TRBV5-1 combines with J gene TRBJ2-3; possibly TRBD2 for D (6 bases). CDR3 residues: CASGTGVTDTQYF. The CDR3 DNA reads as TGCGCCAGCGGGACTGGCGTCACAGATACGCAGTATTTT.